This T cell receptor (beta chain) was captured in a study of T cell repertoires in cytomegalovirus infection (dated by TCRdb to the late 2010s). Study-level background: Because public TCR beta signatures pointed to carriage of CMV infection together with the matching HLA type, the HLA type of each donor mattered for the analysis. General study outcomes and caveats: Carriers of CMV infection plus the relevant HLA type were discriminated by the cumulative frequency of public TCR beta family members in the study cohort and in an independent roughly 400-donor cohort. The ex vivo response was dominated by HLA-C-restricted CMV-specific TCR beta clonotypes, which also provided the single most frequent clonotype in two of eight donors.

Looking up the germline V gene yields CDR1 MDHEN and CDR2 SYDVKM. There are 15 amino acids in the CDR3, from cysteine to phenylalanine inclusive. Only CDR3 DNA remains: 45 bases, in frame from the first base. Compared with germline, V lacks 7 bases and J lacks 1 base; bases without a gene match: 6. On this clonotype itself: What antigen it recognizes has not been identified. Base quality data are lacking; no much larger clone is found one base away.

Sequencer: Illumina HiSeq 1500. The raw public reads went through TCRdb reprocessing: fastp at Q25, MiXCR clone calling, in-frame beta chains kept. For every CDR3 protein sequence, its rows merge into one entry that carries the most common genes and DNA. The table for this sample lists more than 150,000 distinct CDR3 sequences; approximately 19% of them were counted only once. Roughly 2.9% of the sample rests with the top ten. The clonotype comes from a human donor in good health (CMV status not recorded). Some clones in this sample may be carry-over from other donors' samples. In this chain, TRBV28 is recombined with TRBJ1-5; TRBD1 fits 8 bases in the junction. Sequencing used PBMCs. CDR3 loop: CASTPTGASNQPQHF. The DNA is TGTGCCAGCACCCCGACAGGGGCAAGCAATCAGCCCCAGCATTTT.